Each of the 6 T cell receptor beta chains below was sequenced from the same sample in a study of shared clonotypes between healthy human individuals. Assay: immunoSEQ multiplex PCR; the TCRdb copy retains only in-frame clones and omits some. Among about 980,000 clones listed, 70% to 85% were seen once. The source material was memory CD4+ T cells sorted from blood. The subset was: CD45RA-negative fraction. The origin of the receptors is a man aged 18 to 29 in good health.

The V call is TRBV9, the J call TRBJ1-2; D remains ambiguous. This CDR3 is built from 14 residues. V dropped 0 bases and J dropped 8 bases, with 14 bases sitting between them. Germline CDR1 reads SGDLS; CDR2 reads YYNGEE. The CDR3 reads CASSVDRTSGGYTF. The CDR3, as DNA: TGTGCCAGCAGCGTAGACCGGACCTCGGGGGGCTACACCTTC.

About this clone itself: Other nucleotide sequences from this sample produce the same CDR3. This chain joins TRBV18 and TRBJ1-2; D is uncertain. The CDR3 has 11 amino acids. Per germline, CDR1 KGHSH and CDR2 LQKENI. Trimming took off 5 bases at V and 4 bases at J, with 5 bases between the two ends. For the CDR3, the DNA is TGTGCCAGCTCATCCGGCTATGGCTACACCTTC. It specifies CASSSGYGYTF.

The gene calls are TRBV7-2 and TRBJ2-7, with TRBD2 identical over 9 bases. The CDR3 extends over 17 amino acids. V shed 0 bases, J shed 0 bases, and the junction held 6 bases outside the gene matches. Germline V gene data show CDR1 as SGHTA and CDR2 as FQGNSA. The CDR3 sequence is CASSLAQAREGSYEQYF. CDR3 nucleotide sequence: TGTGCCAGCAGCTTAGCTCAGGCGCGGGAGGGCTCCTACGAGCAGTACTTC.

V is TRBV7-6 and J is TRBJ2-2; 11 nucleotides line up with TRBD1. The CDR3 runs 15 residues. V lost 5 bases to trimming and J lost 6 bases; unmatched junction nucleotides: 5. The V gene's germline CDR1 is SGHVS and CDR2 FNYEAQ. The CDR3 reads CASSIGQGASGELFF. The DNA for the CDR3 is TGTGCCAGCAGCATAGGACAGGGGGCGTCCGGGGAGCTGTTTTTT.

With respect to this clone: Because the CDR3's place on the DNA is in doubt, the DNA is left out and the CDR3 is given as listed by TCRdb. The chain carries TRBV29-1 and TRBJ1-1. CDR1 SQVTM and CDR2 ANQGSEA come from the germline V gene. From its first to its last residue, the CDR3 has 12 amino acids. The CDR3 sequence is CSARDFGDEAFF.

The chain carries TRBV28 and TRBJ2-1; 8 bases line up with TRBD2. The CDR3 sequence is 15 residues long. Trimming removed 5 bases from V and 3 bases from J; junction bases left unmatched: 6. The germline gives CDR1 MDHEN, CDR2 SYDVKM. CDR3 coding DNA: TGTGCCAGCAGTCAAAGCGGGGGAGGCTACAATGAGCAGTTCTTC. It yields the protein CASSQSGGGYNEQFF.